A single sample gave rise to the 5 T cell receptor beta chains below, sequenced in a study of cytomegalovirus exposure and HLA in healthy donors. A multiplex PCR was run with 60 Vbeta primers and 13 Jbeta primers. The repertoire was sequenced with immunoSEQ multiplex PCR; TCRdb's copy has only in-frame clones and lacks some. The sample lists about 240,000 clones; 70% to 90% were seen once. Sequencing used PBMCs. The source of these receptors is a woman between 55 and 75 years old in good health and CMV-seropositive.

The chain links TRBV5-1 to TRBJ1-2; D is unclear. The CDR3 extends over 15 amino acids. Between the trimmed V and J ends, which lost 0 bases and 6 bases, there was a span of 15 bases. Germline V gives CDR1 SGHRS, CDR2 YFSETQ. Here the CDR3 DNA reads TGCGCCAGCAGCTTGGGGCGAGCCAGGCCCAATGGCTACACCTTC. Translation gives CASSLGRARPNGYTF.

The gene calls are TRBV27 and TRBJ2-2; 8 nucleotides line up with TRBD2. The germline V gene has CDR1 MNHEY and CDR2 SMNVEV (reference sequence). The CDR3 loop spans 14 amino acids. Trimming took 6 bases from V and 6 from J; bases not matched to a gene: 6. CDR3 bases: TGTGCCAGCAGACCAGCGGGAGAATCCGGGGAGCTGTTTTTT. Its protein product is CASRPAGESGELFF.

The chain joins TRBV4-2 to TRBJ1-3; D unclear. V lost 4 bases, J lost 2 bases, and 3 bases lay in between. This CDR3 spans 12 amino acids. Per germline, CDR1 LGHNA and CDR2 YNFKEQ. This chain's CDR3 is CASSPTGNTIYF. The CDR3 DNA reads TGTGCCAGCAGCCCAACTGGAAACACCATATATTTT.

With regard to this clone: Other nucleotide sequences in the sample specify the same CDR3. V and J are TRBV7-2 and TRBJ2-1; 12 nucleotides match TRBD2. Germline V gene lookup returns CDR1 SGHTA and CDR2 FQGNSA. The length of the CDR3 is 15 residues. V lost 5 bases to trimming and J lost 7 bases; unmatched junction nucleotides: 6. The CDR3 is CASSPTSGRGNEQFF. The CDR3 DNA follows: TGTGCCAGCAGCCCGACTAGCGGGAGAGGAAATGAGCAGTTCTTC.

V usage is TRBV6-1 and J usage is TRBJ2-2; 10 nucleotides match TRBD2. CDR1 is MNHNS, CDR2 SASEGT, per germline. Trimming at V came to 3 bases and at J to 0 bases, leaving 10 bases not matched to a gene. This CDR3 has 19 residues. The CDR3 reads CASSDPAGGSYANTGELFF. Here the CDR3 DNA reads TGTGCCAGCAGTGACCCAGCGGGAGGGTCCTACGCGAACACCGGGGAGCTGTTTTTT.